The entry below describes one T cell receptor beta chain. Distinct nucleotide sequences in the sample also encode this CDR3. The data originate from a study of PD-L1 blockade in urothelial cancer. Trimming removed 4 bases from V and 7 bases from J, with 8 bases in between. The length of the CDR3 is 12 residues. CDR1 is ENHRY and CDR2 is SYGVKD in the germline V gene. Time point meaning: pretreatment peripheral blood. Each patient contributed between 1 and 8 total time points of blood mononuclear cells, pretreatment and during treatment. TCRdb's table, derived via immunoSEQ multiplex PCR, lists solely in-frame clones and lacks some. Among around 82,000 clones listed, 65% to 85% were seen once.

The clonotype comes from a man between 60 and 75 years old with urothelial cancer. The chain recombines TRBV10-3 with TRBJ2-1; TRBD1 is a possible D gene (6 bases). This specimen consisted of PBMCs, obtained around atezolizumab (anti-PD-L1) treatment. The CDR3 DNA follows: TGTGCCATCAGTGGTCAGGGGAATGAGCAGTTCTTC. Translating it yields CAISGQGNEQFF.